This TCR beta chain derives from a study of blood T cell repertoires in COVID-19. Study at large: The study drew acute and convalescent COVID-19 samples from the United States, Italy and Spain. The cDNA or gDNA used as material had been derived from T cells, B-cell-depleted T cells, or PBMCs.

Germline-derived CDR1 and CDR2 are MNHNY and SVGAGI (reference sequence). This CDR3 has 15 amino acids. V shed 1 base and J 3 bases; nucleotides not matched to a gene: 5. Produced via immunoSEQ multiplex PCR; TCRdb's table is partial and in-frame only. The sample includes 150,000 to 200,000 clones, approximately 74% of them seen just once. The sequence came from a woman over 75 with acute or convalescent COVID-19. This rearrangement joins TRBV6-6 to TRBJ2-7; 8 bases map to TRBD1. Sequencing was carried out using peripheral blood. CDR3 nucleotide sequence: TGTGCCAGCAGTTACTTCGGACAGGGAGGCTACGAGCAGTACTTC. It codes for CASSYFGQGGYEQYF.